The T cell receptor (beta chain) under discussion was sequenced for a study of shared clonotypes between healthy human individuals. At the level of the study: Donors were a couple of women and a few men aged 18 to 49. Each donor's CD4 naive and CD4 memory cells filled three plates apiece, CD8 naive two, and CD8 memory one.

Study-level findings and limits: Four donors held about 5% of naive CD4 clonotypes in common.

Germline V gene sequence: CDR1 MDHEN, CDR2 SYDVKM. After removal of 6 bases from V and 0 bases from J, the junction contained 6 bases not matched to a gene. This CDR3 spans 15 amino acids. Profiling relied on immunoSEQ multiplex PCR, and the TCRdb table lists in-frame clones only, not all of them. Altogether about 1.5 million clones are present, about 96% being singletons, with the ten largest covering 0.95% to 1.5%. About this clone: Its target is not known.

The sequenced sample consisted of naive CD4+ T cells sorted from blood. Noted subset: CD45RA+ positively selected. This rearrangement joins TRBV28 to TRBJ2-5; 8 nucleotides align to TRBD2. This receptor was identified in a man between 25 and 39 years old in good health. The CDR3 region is CASRPPGGYQETQYF. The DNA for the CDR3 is TGTGCCAGCAGACCCCCGGGGGGGTACCAAGAGACCCAGTACTTC.